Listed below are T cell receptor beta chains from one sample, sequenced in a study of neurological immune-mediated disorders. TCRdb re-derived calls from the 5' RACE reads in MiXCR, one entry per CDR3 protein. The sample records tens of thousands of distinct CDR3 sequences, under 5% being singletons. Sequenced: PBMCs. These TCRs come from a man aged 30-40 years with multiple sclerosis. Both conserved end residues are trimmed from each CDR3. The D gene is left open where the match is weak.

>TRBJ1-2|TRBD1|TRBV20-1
SAGWTGRNYGYT
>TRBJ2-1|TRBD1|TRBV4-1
ASSPNRGNEQF
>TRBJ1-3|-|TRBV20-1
SARRSRAEGNTIY
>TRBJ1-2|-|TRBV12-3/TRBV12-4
ASNRGGWDYGYT
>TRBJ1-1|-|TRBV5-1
ASSLETMKNTEAF
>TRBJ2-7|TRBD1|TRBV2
ASRLGFSNRGLRLSYEQY
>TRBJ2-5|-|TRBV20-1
SARDLATQETQY
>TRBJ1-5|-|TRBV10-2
ASSESMNSNQPQH
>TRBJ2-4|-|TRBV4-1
ASSQPGVAKNIQY
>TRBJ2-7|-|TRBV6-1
ASSEVGGGWEQY
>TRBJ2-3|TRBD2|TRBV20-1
SARGLDITDTQY
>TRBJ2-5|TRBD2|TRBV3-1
ASSQDKSGGSLETQY
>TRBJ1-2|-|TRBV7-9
ASSFGQFYGYT
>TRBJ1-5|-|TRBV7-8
ASSLRPVADNQPQH
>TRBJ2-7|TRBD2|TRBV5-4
ASSSGLAKSLPYEQY
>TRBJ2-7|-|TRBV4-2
ASSQGGTTWEQY
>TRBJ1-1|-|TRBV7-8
ASSQAVNTEAF
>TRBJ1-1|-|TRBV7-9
ASSLVYGVMNTEAF
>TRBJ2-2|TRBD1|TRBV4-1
ASSPNGQGLTGELF
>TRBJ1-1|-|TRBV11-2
ASSPHPGGNTEAF
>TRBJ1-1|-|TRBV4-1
ASSHSGGRNTEAF